The following is a TCR beta chain sequence with its context. This sample was included in a study of identical twins. With 1 base clipped from V and 6 bases from J, the junction kept 9 bases outside the gene matches. CDR3 length: 16 residues. Germline-derived CDR1 and CDR2 are SGHDN and FVKESK. Carrying unique molecular identifiers, the cDNA also gained a universal primer site through template switching. TCRdb reanalysed the 5' RACE reads using MiXCR and keeps one entry per CDR3 protein. Among some 1,600,000 distinct CDR3 sequences listed, roughly 35% were seen once. This receptor was taken from a newborn girl in good health. Sequencing was carried out using cord blood. V usage is TRBV14 and J usage is TRBJ2-1, with 7 bases aligning to TRBD2. The CDR3 DNA reads as TGTGCCAGCAGCCAAGCGGGCGGGAGCCAACTCAATGAGCAGTTCTTC. The encoded protein is CASSQAGGSQLNEQFF.